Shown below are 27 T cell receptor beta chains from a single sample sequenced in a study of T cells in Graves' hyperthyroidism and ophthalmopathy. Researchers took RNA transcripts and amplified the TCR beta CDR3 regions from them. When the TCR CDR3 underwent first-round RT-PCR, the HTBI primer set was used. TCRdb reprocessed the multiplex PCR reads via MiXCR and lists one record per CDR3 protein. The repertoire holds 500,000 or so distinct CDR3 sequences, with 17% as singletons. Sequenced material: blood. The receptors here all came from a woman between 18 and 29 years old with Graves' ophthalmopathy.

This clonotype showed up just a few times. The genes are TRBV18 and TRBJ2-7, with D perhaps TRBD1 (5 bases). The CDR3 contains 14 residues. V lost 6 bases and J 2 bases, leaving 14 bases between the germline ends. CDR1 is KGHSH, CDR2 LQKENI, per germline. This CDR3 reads CASSRARAAYEQYF. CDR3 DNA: TGTGCCAGCTCCCGGGCCAGGGCTGCCTACGAGCAGTACTTC.

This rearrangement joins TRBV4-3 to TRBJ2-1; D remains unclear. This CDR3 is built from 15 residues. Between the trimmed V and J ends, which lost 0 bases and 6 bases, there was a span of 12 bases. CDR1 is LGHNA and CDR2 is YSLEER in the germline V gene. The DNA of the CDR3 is TGCGCCAGCAGCCAAGATGGCCTAGAGTTCAATGAGCAGTTCTTC. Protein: CASSQDGLEFNEQFF.

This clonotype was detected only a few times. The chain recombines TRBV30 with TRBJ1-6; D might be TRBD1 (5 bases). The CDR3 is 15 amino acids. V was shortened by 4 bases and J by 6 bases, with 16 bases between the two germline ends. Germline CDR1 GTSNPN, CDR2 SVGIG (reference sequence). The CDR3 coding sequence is TGTGCCTGGACCAGGGCCGGGCCCTTTAATTCACCCCTCCACTTT. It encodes CAWTRAGPFNSPLHF.

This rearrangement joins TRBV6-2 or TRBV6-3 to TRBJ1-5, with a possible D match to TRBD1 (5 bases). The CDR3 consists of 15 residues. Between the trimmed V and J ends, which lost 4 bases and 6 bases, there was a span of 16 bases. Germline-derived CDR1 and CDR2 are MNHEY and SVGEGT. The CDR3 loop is CASSCRAVAGQPQHF. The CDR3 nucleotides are TGTGCCAGCAGTTGCAGGGCGGTGGCCGGTCAGCCCCAGCATTTT.

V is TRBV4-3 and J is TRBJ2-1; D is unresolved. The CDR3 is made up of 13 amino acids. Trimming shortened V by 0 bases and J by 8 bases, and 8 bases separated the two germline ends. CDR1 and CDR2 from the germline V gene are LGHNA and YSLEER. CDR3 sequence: CASSQDRMYEQFF. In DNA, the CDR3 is TGCGCCAGCAGCCAAGATAGGATGTATGAGCAGTTCTTC.

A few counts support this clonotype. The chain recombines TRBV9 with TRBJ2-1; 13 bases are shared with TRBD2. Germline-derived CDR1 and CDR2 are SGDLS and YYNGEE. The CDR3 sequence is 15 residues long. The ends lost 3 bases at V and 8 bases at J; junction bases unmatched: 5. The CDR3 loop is CASSDRLAGGDEQFF. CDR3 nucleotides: TGTGCCAGCAGCGACCGACTAGCGGGGGGAGATGAGCAGTTCTTC.

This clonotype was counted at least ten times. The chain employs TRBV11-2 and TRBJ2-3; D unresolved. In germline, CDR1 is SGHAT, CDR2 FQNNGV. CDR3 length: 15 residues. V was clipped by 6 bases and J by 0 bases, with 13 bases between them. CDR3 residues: CASSVDRSSTDTQYF. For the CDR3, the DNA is TGTGCCAGCAGTGTAGATCGATCTAGCACAGATACGCAGTATTTT.

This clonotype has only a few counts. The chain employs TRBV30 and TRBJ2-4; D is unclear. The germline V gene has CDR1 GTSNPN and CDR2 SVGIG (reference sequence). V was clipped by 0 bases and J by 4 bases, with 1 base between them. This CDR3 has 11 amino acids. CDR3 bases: TGTGCCTGGAGTGTAAAAAACATTCAGTACTTC. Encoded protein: CAWSVKNIQYF.

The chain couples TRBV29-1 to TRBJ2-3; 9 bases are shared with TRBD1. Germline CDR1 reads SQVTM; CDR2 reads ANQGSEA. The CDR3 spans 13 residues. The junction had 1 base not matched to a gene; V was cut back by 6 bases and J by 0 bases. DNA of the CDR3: TGCAGCGTCGGACAGGGGAGCACAGATACGCAGTATTTT. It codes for CSVGQGSTDTQYF.

This chain's CDR3 is CASSQPSRYEQYF. The CDR3 DNA reads TGCGCCAGCAGCCAACCATCCCGTTACGAGCAGTACTTC. The V and J genes are TRBV5-1 and TRBJ2-7; D unresolved. CDR1 is SGHRS, CDR2 YFSETQ, per germline. This CDR3 spans 13 amino acids. V was clipped by 4 bases and J by 4 bases, with 12 bases between them.

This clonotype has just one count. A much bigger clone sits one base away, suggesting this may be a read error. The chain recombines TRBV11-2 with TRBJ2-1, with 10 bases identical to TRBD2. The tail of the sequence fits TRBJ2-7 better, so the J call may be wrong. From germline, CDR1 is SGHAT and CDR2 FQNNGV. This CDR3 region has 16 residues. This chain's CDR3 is CASSLSAGGRGNEQYF. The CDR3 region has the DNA TGTGCCAGCAGCTTATCAGCGGGAGGGCGGGGAAATGAGCAGTACTTC.

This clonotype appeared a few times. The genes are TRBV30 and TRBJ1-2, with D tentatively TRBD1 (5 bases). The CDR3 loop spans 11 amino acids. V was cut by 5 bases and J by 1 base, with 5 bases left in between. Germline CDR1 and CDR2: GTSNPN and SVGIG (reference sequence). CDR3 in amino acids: CAWGGNYGYTF. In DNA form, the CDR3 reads TGTGCCTGGGGGGGTAACTATGGCTACACCTTC.

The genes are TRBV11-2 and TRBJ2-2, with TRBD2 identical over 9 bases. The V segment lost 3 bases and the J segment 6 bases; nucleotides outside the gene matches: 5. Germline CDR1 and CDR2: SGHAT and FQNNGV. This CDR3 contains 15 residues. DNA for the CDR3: TGTGCCAGCAGCTTCACCGGGACTAGCCCCGGGGAGCTGTTTTTT. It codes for CASSFTGTSPGELFF.

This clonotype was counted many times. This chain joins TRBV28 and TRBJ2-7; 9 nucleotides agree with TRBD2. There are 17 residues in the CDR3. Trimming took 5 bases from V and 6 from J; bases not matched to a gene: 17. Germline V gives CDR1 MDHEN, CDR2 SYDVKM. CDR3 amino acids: CASSPPLTSGQICEQYF. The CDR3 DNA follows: TGTGCCAGCAGTCCCCCCTTAACTAGCGGGCAAATCTGCGAGCAGTACTTC. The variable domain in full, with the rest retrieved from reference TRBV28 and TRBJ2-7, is DVKVTQSSRYLVKRTGEKVFLECVQDMDHENMFWYRQDPGLGLRLIYFSYDVKMKEKGDIPEGYSVSREKKERFSLILESASTNQTSMYLCASSPPLTSGQICEQYFGPGTRLTVT.

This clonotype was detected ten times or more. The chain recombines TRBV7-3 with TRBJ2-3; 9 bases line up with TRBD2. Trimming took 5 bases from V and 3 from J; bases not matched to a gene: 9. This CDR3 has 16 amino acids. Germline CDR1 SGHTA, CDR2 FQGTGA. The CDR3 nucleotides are TGTGCCAGCAGCGAAGCTGGGACTAGCCGAACAGATACGCAGTATTTT. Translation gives CASSEAGTSRTDTQYF.

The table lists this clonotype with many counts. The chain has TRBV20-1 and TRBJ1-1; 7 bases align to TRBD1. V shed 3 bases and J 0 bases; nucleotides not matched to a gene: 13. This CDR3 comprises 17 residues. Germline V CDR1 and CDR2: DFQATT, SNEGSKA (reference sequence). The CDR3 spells CSASGGEGGHMNTEAFF. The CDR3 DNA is TGCAGTGCTAGTGGGGGAGAAGGGGGCCACATGAACACTGAAGCTTTCTTT.

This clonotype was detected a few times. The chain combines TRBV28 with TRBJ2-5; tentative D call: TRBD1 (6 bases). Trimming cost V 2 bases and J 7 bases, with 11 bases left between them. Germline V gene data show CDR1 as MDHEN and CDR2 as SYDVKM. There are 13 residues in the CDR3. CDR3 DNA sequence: TGTGCCAGCAGTTTAACAGGGCGAAGGACCCAGTACTTC. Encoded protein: CASSLTGRRTQYF.

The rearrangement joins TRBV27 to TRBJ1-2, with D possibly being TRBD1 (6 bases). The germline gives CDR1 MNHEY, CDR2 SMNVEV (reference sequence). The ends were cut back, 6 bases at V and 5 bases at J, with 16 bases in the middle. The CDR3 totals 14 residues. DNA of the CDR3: TGTGCCAGCAGCCCCGGAGGGGGGGAGTATGGCTACACCTTC. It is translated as CASSPGGGEYGYTF.

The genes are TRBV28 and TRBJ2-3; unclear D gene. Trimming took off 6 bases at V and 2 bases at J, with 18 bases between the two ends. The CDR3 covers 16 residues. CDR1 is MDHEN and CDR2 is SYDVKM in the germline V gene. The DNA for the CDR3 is TGTGCCAGCAGCCCATTGGTCGTAACACCCACAGATACGCAGTATTTT. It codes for CASSPLVVTPTDTQYF.

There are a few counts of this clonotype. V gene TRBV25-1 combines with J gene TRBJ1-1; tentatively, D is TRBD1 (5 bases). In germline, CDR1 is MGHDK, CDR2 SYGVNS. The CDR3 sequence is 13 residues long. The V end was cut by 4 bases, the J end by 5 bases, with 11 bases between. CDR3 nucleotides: TGTGCCAGCAGTGCAGGGAGTTGGACTGAAGCTTTCTTT. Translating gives CASSAGSWTEAFF.

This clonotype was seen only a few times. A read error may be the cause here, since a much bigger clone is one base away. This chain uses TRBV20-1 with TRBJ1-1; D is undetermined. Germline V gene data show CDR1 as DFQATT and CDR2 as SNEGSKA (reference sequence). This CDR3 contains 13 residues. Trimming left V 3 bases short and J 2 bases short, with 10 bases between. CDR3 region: CSASSGFNTEAFF. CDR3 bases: TGCAGTGCTAGTAGTGGGTTCAACACTGAAGCTTTCTTT.

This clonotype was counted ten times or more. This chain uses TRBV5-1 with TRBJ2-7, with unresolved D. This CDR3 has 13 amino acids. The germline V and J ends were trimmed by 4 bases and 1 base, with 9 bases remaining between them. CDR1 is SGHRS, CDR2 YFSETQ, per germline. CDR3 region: CASSGLGSYEQYF. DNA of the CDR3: TGCGCCAGCAGCGGGTTAGGATCCTACGAGCAGTACTTC.

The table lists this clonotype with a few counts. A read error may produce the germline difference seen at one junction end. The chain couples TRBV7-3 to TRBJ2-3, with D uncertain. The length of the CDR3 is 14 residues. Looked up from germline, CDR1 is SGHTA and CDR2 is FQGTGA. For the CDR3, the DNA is TGCGCCAGCAGCCAAGCGCATACCACAGATACGCAGTATTTT. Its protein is CASSQAHTTDTQYF.

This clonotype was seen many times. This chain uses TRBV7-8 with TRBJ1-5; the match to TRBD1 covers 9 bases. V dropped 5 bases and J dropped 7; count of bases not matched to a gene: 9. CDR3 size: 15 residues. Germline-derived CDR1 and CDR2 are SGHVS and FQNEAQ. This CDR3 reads CASSIQGAEGQPQHF. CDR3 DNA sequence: TGTGCCAGCAGCATACAGGGGGCAGAAGGGCAGCCCCAGCATTTT.

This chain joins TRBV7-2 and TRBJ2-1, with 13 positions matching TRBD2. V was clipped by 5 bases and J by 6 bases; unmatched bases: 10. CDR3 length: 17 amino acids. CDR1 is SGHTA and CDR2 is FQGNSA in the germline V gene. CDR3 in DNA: TGTGCCAGCAGCCCGGCCGGTCGGACTAGCGGGAGCAATGAGCAGTTCTTC. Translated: CASSPAGRTSGSNEQFF.

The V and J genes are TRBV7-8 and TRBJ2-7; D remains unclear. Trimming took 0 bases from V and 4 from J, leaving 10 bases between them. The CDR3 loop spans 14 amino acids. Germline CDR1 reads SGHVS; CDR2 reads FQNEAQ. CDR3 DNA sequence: TGTGCCAGCAGCTTAGCCCACATTTCGTACGAGCAGTACTTC. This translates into CASSLAHISYEQYF.

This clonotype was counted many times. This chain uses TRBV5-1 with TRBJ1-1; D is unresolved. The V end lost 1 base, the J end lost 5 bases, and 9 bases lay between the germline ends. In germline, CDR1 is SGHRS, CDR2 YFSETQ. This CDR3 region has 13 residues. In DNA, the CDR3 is TGCGCCAGCAGCTTGCTAAGTAGGACTGAAGCTTTCTTT. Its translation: CASSLLSRTEAFF.